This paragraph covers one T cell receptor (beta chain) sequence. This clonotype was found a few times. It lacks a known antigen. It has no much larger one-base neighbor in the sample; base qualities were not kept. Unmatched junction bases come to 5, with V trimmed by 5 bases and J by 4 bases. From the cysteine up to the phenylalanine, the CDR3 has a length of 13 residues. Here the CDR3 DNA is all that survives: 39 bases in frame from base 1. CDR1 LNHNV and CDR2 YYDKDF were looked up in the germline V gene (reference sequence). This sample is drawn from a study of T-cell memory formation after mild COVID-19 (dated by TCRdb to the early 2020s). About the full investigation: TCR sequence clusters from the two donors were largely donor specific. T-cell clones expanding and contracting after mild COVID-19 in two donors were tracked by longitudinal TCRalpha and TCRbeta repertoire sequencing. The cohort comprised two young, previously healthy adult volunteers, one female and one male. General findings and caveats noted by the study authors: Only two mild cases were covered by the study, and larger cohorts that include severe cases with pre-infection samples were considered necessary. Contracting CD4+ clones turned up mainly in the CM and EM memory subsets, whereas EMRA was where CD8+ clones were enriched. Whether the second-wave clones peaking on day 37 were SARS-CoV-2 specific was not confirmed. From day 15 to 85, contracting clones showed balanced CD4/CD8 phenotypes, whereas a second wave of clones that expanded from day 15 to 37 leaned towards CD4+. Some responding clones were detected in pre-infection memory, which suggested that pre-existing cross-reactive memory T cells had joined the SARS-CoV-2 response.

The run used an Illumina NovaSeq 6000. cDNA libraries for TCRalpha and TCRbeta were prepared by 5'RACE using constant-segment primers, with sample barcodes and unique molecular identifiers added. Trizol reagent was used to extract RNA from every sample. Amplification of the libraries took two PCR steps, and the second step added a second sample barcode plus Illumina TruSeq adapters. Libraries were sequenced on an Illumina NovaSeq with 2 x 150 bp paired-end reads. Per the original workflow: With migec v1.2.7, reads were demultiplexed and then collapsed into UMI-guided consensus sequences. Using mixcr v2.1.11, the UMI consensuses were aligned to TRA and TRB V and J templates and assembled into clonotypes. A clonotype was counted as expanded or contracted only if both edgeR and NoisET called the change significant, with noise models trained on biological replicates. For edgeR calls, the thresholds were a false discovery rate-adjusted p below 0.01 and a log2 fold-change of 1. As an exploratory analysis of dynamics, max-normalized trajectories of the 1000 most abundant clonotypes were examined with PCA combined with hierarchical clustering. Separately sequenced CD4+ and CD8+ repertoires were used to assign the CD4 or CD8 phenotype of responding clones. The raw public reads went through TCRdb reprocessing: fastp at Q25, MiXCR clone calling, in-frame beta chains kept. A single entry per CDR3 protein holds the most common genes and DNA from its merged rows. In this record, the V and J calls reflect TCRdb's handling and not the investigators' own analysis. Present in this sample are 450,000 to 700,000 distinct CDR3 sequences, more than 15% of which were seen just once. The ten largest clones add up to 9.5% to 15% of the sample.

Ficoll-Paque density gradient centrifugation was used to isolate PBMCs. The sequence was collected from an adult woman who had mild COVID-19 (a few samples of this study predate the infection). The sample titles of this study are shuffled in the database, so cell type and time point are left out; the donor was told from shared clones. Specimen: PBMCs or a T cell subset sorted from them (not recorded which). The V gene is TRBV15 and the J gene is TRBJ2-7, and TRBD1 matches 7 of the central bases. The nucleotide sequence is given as TGTGCCACCAGCCCGGGACAGAGGTACGAGCAGTACTTC. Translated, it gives CATSPGQRYEQYF.